What follows is one TCR beta chain and its context. This entry belongs to a study of blood T cell repertoires in COVID-19. Study-wide context: Acute and convalescent COVID-19 specimens originated in the United States, Italy and Spain. In each case, the material was cDNA or gDNA derived from T cells, B-cell-depleted T cells, or PBMCs.

V shed 2 bases, J shed 8 bases, and the junction held 12 bases outside the gene matches. CDR3 length equals 16 residues. CDR1 and CDR2 from the germline V gene are SGHRS and YFSETQ. As processed by the authors: Amplified reference gene primers provided the basis for estimating nucleated cell counts. Method: immunoSEQ multiplex PCR; TCRdb's copy keeps in-frame clones and lacks some. That table furnishes V, J and clone size, whereas the DNA furnished D and trimming. The sample shows more than 80,000 clones, over 55% of them seen only once. Sequenced material: peripheral blood. This receptor was obtained from a human donor with acute or convalescent COVID-19. The donor label of this sample is uncertain. J is TRBJ2-1 and V is TRBV5-1; 8 positions agree with TRBD1. Here the CDR3 reads CASSFNPGGAGYEQFF. The CDR3 coding sequence is TGCGCCAGCAGCTTTAACCCAGGGGGCGCGGGTTATGAGCAGTTCTTC.